One and the same sample provided the 3 T cell receptor beta chains below, sequenced in a study of shared clonotypes between healthy human individuals. TCRdb's table, derived via immunoSEQ multiplex PCR, lists solely in-frame clones and lacks some. Among roughly 2,000,000 clones, around 96% were seen once, and the ten largest hold 1.2%. Naivety among CD8 cells was defined by CD45RO negativity and positive CCR7 selection, thereby excluding terminally differentiated effector memory CD45RA+ cells. Sequenced material: naive CD8+ T cells sorted from blood. These receptors all stem from a man between 18 and 35 years old in good health.

To note about this clone: The same CDR3 can be traced to other DNA sequences in this sample. CDR3 protein: CASSYLAGSSDTQYF. In DNA, the CDR3 is TGTGCCAGCAGTTACCTAGCGGGGTCGTCAGATACGCAGTATTTT. The rearrangement links TRBV6-5 to TRBJ2-3; 9 bases fit TRBD2. The CDR3 runs to 15 residues. Trimming removed 2 bases from V and 4 bases from J; junction bases left unmatched: 4. Germline loops: CDR1 MNHEY, CDR2 SVGAGI.

The chain joins TRBV7-9 to TRBJ2-7, with D uncertain. Between the trimmed V and J ends, which lost 5 bases and 0 bases, there was a span of 14 bases. There are 15 residues in the CDR3. Germline values: CDR1 SEHNR, CDR2 FQNEAQ (reference sequence). The DNA of the CDR3 is TGTGCCAGCAGCCCTGGCGCTTTGAGCTCCTACGAGCAGTACTTC. Encoded protein: CASSPGALSSYEQYF.

The J gene is TRBJ1-2, the V gene TRBV4-3; 7 positions agree with TRBD1. Germline CDR1 is LGHNA and CDR2 is YSLEER. The CDR3 is 12 residues long. V lost 8 bases and J lost 1; bases outside the gene matches: 1. CDR3 loop: CASRDSNYGYTF. CDR3 nucleotide sequence: TGCGCCAGCCGGGACAGTAACTATGGCTACACCTTC.